These T cell receptor beta chains were read from a single sample in a study of identical twins. TCRdb reprocessed the 5' RACE reads with MiXCR, giving one entry per CDR3 protein. The repertoire has approximately 230,000 distinct CDR3 sequences, 5% to 7% of them found once; the top ten carry roughly 14%. These data are also associated with another study on T cells expressing NK-cell markers.

The sample was CD8+ T cells sorted from blood. The receptors were gathered from a young woman in good health. The conserved cysteine and the conserved F or W are not part of the CDR3 here. The D gene is left open where the match is weak.

12 | . | TRBV11-2 | ASSLWGPNTEAF
13 | . | TRBV9 | ASSSTGPFNYGYT
13 | TRBD2 | TRBV10-1 | ASSERLAGVYEQY
12 | . | TRBV7-9 | ASTWDPETDTQY
12 | . | TRBV3-1 | ASSPSVRLYEQY
13 | TRBD1 | TRBV29-1 | SVSGQGTSTDTQY
14 | TRBD2 | TRBV24-1 | ATSDPSRGKSDEQY
13 | . | TRBV5-1 | ASSLVVPVQETQY
10 | TRBD1 | TRBV11-3 | ASSHRGDEQF
13 | . | TRBV6-2/TRBV6-3 | ASMGIIDLSYGYT
13 | . | TRBV29-1 | SVAPYAGTGEKLF
14 | TRBD2 | TRBV5-1 | ASSPGLAGGTDTQY
14 | TRBD1 | TRBV15 | ATSRQPGQRYNEQF
16 | TRBD1 | TRBV5-1 | ASSPGQGGYPSTDTQY
16 | TRBD2 | TRBV11-1 | ASSPGTRTSGNLDTQY
11 | . | TRBV12-3/TRBV12-4 | ASSFMVGGEQY
14 | TRBD2 | TRBV5-1 | ASSKIQLAGSHEQF
11 | . | TRBV20-1 | SAIVTDLVGYT
13 | TRBD2 | TRBV3-1 | ASSPGTSGIDEQF
14 | TRBD1 | TRBV27 | ASSPSGTVRADTQY
13 | . | TRBV20-1 | SARDPGGEYQPQH
13 | TRBD1 | TRBV12-3/TRBV12-4 | ASSTTGGLGNTIY
9 | . | TRBV2 | AISRGYEQY
9 | . | TRBV27 | ASKAYNEQF
13 | TRBD1 | TRBV3-1 | ASSRSTGENQPQH